This T cell receptor beta chain was identified during a study of shared clonotypes between healthy human individuals. Remarks on this clone: The junction and the germline gene differ at one end; a read error may be behind it.

This CDR3 contains 13 residues. The germline CDR1 and CDR2 sequences are MNHEY and SVGAGI. Sequencing used immunoSEQ multiplex PCR; TCRdb keeps in-frame clones, though not all of them. The sample lists about 460,000 clones, approximately 77% occurring once. The TCR sequence derives from a woman aged 40-49 years in good health. Some clones in this sample may be carry-over from other donors' samples. Sequenced input: PBMCs. The chain is built from TRBV6-5 and TRBJ1-5, with D unclear. CDR3 sequence reads: CAGRGDSNQPQHF. CDR3 nucleotides: TGTGCCGGCAGAGGAGATAGCAATCAGCCCCAGCATTTT.